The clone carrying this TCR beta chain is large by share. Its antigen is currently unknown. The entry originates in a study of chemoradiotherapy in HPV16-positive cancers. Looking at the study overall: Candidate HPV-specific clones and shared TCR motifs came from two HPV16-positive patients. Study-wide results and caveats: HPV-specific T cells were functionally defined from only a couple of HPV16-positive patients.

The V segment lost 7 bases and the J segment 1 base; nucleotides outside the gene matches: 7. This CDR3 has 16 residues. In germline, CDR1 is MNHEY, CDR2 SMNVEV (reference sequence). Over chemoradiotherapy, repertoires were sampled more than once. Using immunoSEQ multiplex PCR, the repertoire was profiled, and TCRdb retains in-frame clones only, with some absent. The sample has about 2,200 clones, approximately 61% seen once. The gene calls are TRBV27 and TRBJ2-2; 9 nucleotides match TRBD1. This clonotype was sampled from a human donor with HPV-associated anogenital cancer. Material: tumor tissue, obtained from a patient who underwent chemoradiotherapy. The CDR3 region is CASTGSGQGNTGELFF. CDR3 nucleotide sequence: TGTGCCAGCACTGGGTCGGGACAGGGGAACACCGGGGAGCTGTTTTTT.